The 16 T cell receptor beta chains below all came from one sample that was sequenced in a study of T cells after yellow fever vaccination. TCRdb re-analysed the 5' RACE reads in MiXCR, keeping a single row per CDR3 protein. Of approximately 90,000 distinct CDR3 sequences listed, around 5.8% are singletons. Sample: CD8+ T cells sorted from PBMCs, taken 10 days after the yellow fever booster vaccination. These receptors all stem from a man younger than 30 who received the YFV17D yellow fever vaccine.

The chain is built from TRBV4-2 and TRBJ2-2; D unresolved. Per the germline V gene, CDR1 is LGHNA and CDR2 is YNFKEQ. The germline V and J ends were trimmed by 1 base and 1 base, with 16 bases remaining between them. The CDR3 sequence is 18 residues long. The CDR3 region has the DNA TGTGCCAGCAGCCAAGCCTTCGGCAGGATAGAGAACACCGGGGAGCTGTTTTTT. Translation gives CASSQAFGRIENTGELFF.

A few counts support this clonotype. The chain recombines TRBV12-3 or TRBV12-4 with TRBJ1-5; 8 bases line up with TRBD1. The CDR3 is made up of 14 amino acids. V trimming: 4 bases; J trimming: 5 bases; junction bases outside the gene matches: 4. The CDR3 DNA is TGTGCCAGCAGTTGGGGACAGGTTGATCAGCCCCAGCATTTT. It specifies CASSWGQVDQPQHF.

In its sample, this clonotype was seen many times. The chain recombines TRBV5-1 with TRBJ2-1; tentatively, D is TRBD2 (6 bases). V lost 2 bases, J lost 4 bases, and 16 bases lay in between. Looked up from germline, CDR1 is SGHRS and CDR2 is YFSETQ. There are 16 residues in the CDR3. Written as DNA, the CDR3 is TGCGCCAGCAGCTTCCTATCGGGGGACGGTTACAATGAGCAGTTCTTC. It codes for CASSFLSGDGYNEQFF.

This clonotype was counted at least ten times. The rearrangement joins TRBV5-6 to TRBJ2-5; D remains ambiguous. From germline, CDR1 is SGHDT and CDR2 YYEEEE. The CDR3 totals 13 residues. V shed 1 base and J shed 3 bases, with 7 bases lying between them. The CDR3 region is CASSLLLEETQYF. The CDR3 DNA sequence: TGTGCCAGCAGCTTGTTACTCGAAGAGACCCAGTACTTC.

Here the CDR3 DNA reads TGTGCCAGCAGCTTTTATAGCGGGGGGGCCGTTGAGCAGTTCTTC. Amino acids: CASSFYSGGAVEQFF. The rearrangement links TRBV11-2 to TRBJ2-1; 11 nucleotides line up with TRBD2. The CDR3 consists of 15 residues. Germline trimming cut 3 bases from V and 9 bases from J; bases unmatched to any gene: 7. Germline V lookup: CDR1 SGHAT, CDR2 FQNNGV.

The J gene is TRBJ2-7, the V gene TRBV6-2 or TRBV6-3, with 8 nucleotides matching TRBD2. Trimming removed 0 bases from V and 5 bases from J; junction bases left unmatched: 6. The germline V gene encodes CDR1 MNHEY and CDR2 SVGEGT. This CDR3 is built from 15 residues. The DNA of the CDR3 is TGTGCCAGCAGTTACTCGACCAGCGGGGGCGACGAGCAGTACTTC. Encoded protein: CASSYSTSGGDEQYF.

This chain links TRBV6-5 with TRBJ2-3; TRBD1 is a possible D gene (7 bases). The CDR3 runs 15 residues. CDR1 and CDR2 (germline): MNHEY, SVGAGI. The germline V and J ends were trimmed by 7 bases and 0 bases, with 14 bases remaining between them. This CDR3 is CASTQEGASTDTQYF. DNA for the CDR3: TGTGCCAGCACACAGGAGGGGGCCAGCACAGATACGCAGTATTTT.

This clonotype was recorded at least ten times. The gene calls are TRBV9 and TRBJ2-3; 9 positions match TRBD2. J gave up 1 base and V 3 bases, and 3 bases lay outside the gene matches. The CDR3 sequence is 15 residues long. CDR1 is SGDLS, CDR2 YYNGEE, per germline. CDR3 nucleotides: TGTGCCAGCAGCGGCGGGGGGGGAGGCACAGATACGCAGTATTTT. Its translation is CASSGGGGGTDTQYF.

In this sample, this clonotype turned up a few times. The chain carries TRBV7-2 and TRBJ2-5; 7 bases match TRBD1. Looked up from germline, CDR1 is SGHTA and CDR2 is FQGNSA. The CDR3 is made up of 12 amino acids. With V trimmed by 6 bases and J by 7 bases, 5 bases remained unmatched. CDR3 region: CASSLDRPTQYF. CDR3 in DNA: TGTGCCAGCAGTTTGGACAGGCCGACCCAGTACTTC.

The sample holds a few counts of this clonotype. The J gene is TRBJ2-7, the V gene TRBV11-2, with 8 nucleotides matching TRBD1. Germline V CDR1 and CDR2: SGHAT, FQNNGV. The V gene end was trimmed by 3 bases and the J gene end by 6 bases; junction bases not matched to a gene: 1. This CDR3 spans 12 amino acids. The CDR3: CASSLGTGEQYV. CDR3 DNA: TGTGCCAGCAGCTTGGGGACAGGCGAGCAGTACGTC.

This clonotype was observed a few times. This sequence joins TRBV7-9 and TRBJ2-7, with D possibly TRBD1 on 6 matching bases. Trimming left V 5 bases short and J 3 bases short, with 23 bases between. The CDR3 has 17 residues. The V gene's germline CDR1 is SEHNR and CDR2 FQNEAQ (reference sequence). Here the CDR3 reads CASSIPWGTKGSYEQYF. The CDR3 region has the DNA TGTGCCAGCAGCATCCCATGGGGGACAAAGGGCAGCTACGAGCAGTACTTC.

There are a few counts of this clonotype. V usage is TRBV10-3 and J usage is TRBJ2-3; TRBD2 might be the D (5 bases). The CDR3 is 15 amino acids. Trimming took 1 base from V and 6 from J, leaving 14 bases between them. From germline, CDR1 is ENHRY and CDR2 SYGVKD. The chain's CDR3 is CAISEFPPGYDTQYF. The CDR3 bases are TGTGCCATCAGTGAGTTTCCCCCGGGATACGATACGCAGTATTTT.

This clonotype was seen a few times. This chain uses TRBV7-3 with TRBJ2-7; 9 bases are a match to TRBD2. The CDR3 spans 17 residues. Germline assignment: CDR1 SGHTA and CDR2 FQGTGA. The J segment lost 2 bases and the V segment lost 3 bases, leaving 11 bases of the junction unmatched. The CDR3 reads CASSFRIRTSAAYEQYV. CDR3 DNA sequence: TGTGCCAGCAGCTTTCGAATCCGGACTAGCGCGGCCTACGAGCAGTACGTC.

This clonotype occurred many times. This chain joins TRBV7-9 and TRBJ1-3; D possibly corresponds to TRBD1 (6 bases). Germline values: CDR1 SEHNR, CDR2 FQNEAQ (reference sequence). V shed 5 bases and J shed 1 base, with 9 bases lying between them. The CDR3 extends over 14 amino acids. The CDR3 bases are TGTGCCAGCAGCCCCGACAGGTCTGGAAACACCATATATTTT. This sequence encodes CASSPDRSGNTIYF.

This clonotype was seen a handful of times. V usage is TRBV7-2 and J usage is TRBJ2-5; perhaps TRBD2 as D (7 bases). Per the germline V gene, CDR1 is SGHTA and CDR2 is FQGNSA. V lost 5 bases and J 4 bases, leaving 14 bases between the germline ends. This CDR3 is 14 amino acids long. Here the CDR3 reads CASSQGGGRETQYF. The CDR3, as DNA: TGTGCCAGCAGCCAAGGGGGAGGGCGAGAGACCCAGTACTTC. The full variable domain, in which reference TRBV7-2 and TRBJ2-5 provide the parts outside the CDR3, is GAGVSQSPSNKVTEKGKDVELRCDPISGHTALYWYRQSLGQGLEFLIYFQGNSAPDKSGLPSDRFSAERTGGSVSTLTIQRTQQEDSAVYLCASSQGGGRETQYFGPGTRLLVL.

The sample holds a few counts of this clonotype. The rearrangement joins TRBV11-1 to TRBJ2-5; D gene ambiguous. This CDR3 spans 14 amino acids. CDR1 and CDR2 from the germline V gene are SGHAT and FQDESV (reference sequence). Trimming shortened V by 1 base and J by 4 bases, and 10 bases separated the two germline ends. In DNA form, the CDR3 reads TGTGCCAGCAGCTTAGAACAATGGAGAGAGACCCAGTACTTC. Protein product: CASSLEQWRETQYF.